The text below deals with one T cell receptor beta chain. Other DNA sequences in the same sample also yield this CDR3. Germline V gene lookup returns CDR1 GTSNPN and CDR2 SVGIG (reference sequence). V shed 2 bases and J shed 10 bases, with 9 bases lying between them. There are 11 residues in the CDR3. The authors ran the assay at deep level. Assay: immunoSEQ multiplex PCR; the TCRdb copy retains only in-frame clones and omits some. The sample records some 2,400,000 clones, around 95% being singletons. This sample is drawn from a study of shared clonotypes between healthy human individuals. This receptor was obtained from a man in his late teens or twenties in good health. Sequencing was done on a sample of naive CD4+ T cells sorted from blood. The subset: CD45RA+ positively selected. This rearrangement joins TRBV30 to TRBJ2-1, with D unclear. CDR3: CAWSPRVEQFF. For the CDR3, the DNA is TGTGCCTGGAGTCCCCGGGTAGAGCAGTTCTTC.